This T cell receptor (beta chain) was recovered during a study of cytomegalovirus exposure and HLA in healthy donors (dated by TCRdb to about 2017). A note on the overall study: An earlier analysis of 587 of the donors reported about 250 Gb of sequence data and more than 90 million unique TCR beta sequences from about 179 million T cells. To predict cytomegalovirus infection status, the study brought together high-throughput TCR immunosequencing, statistical association of individual TCRs with disease status, and machine learning. Around 300 gigabases of sequencing data and approximately 84 million unique TCR sequences were included in an early release covering 500 to 750 HLA-typed donors. In a later analysis, previously published TCR beta repertoires from 600 to 850 donors were re-analyzed and high-resolution HLA genotyping was added so that TCR occurrence patterns could be studied. The T cell repertoires of roughly 660 subjects were profiled by immunosequencing and related to cytomegalovirus serostatus. The study aimed to test whether cataloging public T cell receptors could reveal signatures of past pathogen exposure. In addition to the first cohort of 666 subjects, a separate validation cohort of 120 different subjects was used. Donor age, sex, ethnicity and CMV serostatus were collected together with the repertoire data. HLA typing covered class I and class II loci at four-digit resolution. An earlier analysis of fewer than 750 of the donors used high-throughput TCR beta sequencing to judge whether each TCR beta V gene segment behaved as functional or pseudogenic. A later genetic analysis used genome-wide SNP genotypes for about 55% of the 666 donors, treating that subset as a discovery cohort. Five DR-DQ haplotypes were handled as single units for association and clustering because linkage in the cohort was strong. The genetic ancestry cluster associated with self-reported Caucasian donors included 81% of the 398 genotyped donors. All discovery cohort repertoires had been generated using a single sequencing platform. The later analysis used no new phenotypic data to find candidate immune exposures, relying instead on TCR beta sequences and their occurrence across donors. Across 300 to 500 genotyped donors of the cohort, an average of roughly 250,000 unique TCR beta nucleotide sequences per donor were sequenced, and around 20% of those sequences were non-productive. The number of donors typed differed by locus, with roughly 620-630 for A, B, C, DRB1 and DQB1, over 500 for DQA1, 600 to 610 for DPA1, and 400 to 490 for DPB1. Broader findings and caveats from the paper: A later analysis associated around 16,000 TCR beta sequences with specific HLA alleles at a false discovery rate of 0.05. A further reported finding was that TCR beta sequences accurately predicted the HLA-A and HLA-B alleles for most subjects in the first cohort. Cytomegalovirus status was reported to be diagnosed by the classifier with high specificity and sensitivity in both the original and validation cohorts. According to the authors, the approach could potentially be generalized to other disease states and immunological phenotypes. A cluster of highly shared sequence variants was judged likely to represent a technical artifact of the sequencing pipeline. Presence/absence analyses assumed roughly uniform sequencing depth across donors, an assumption that may not hold. Several of the top co-occurrence clusters appeared to be linked to parvovirus B19, influenza, CMV and Epstein-Barr virus, according to a later analysis. When HLA alleles, especially DR and DQ, strongly co-occurred, TCR associations were difficult to assign to individual alleles. In vitro tests confirmed that a few of the cytomegalovirus-associated TCR beta chains recognize cytomegalovirus antigens. In a later analysis, most CMV-associated TCR beta chains were found to appear HLA-restricted, with HLA associations seemingly driven largely by CMV exposure. In a later genetic analysis, fewer N-insertions in productive TCRs were reported among donors in an Asian-associated ancestry cluster than the roughly 700-donor mean. In a later genetic analysis, a missense DCLRE1C variant was associated with V-gene and J-gene trimming of TCR beta chains, and the association was replicated in an independent cohort. In a later analysis, the rate of TCR association differed among HLA loci, with DRB1 alleles having the most associated TCRs and HLA-C alleles having the fewest. A total of 164 TCR beta chains were listed by the study as associated with cytomegalovirus. Because some donors lacked HLA typing at each locus, the association tests relied only on the typed subset. Correlated functional status among segregating V segments might be attributable to linkage disequilibrium, but an unknown experimental factor could not be ruled out. In a later analysis, HLA-associated TCR beta chains were found to be more clonally expanded and to have lower generation probabilities than equally common non-associated chains. Broadly in line with IMGT annotations, most TCR beta V segments showed up in productive rearrangements about 90% or about 30% of the time in an earlier analysis of roughly 590 of the donors. Immune exposure information for the cohort was limited to CMV serostatus. The earlier analysis of a few hundred of the donors excluded some 15 rarely observed V segments, including chromosome 9 orphons, because counts were too low. Most TCR sequences were observed very rarely across donors, whereas some public TCRs were present in many individuals. The cohort was sequenced for TCR beta chains only, and without alpha or paired-chain data the features that could be detected were limited.

The cohort consisted of 666 healthy bone marrow donors. Cohort members were all nominally healthy when sampled, although unrecorded immune exposures were likely present. The donor tested CMV seronegative, placing the donor among the 352 seronegative members of the cohort. Every donor gave a peripheral blood sample, and the peripheral blood mononuclear cells from that sample were used for TCR beta sequencing. Genomic DNA extraction from the blood cell samples was performed with the Qiagen DNeasy Blood Extraction Kit. Libraries were built with the immunoSEQ multiplex PCR assay. For the multiplex PCR, a mixture combining 60 forward primers for TCR Vbeta segments and 13 reverse primers for TCR Jbeta segments was used. The CDR3 region of rearranged TCR beta genes was amplified from genomic DNA with a multiplex PCR assay. On the Illumina HiSeq System, the amplified TCR beta libraries were sequenced as 87-base-pair reads. Per the source publication's procedure: A later analysis tallied tens of millions of unique TCR beta chains across the 700 or so repertoires, and approximately 9.9 million of those chains were shared by two or more donors. Raw reads were error-corrected and collapsed into unique sequences with a nearest-neighbor algorithm that merged closely related sequences to remove PCR and sequencing errors. Alignment of CDR3 sequences to IMGT reference sequences was used to assign V, D and J gene segments. For a sequence to be retained, a match of at least six nucleotides to both a V gene segment and a J gene segment was required. Rearrangements were called productive when the CDR3 lacked stop codons and stayed in frame with V and J; all others were non-productive. Following IMGT convention, CDR3 was defined as the stretch from the second conserved V-encoded cysteine up to the conserved J-encoded phenylalanine. In an earlier analysis of approximately 500 of the donors, sequences lacking an unambiguous match to a single V gene segment were excluded. In an earlier analysis of 450 to 750 of the donors, a V segment was called functional when productive rearrangements were above 56.7%, and segregating when the standard deviation between donors exceeded 5%. A statistical classification framework was built for diagnosing cytomegalovirus status from the catalog of TCR beta chain sequences. A later analysis assigned V and J genes by comparing TCR nucleotide sequences with IMGT/GENE-DB human TR gene sequences. A later analysis assigned CDR3 sequences and most-parsimonious VDJ recombination scenarios with the TCRdist pipeline. A later analysis defined each TCR beta chain by its CDR3 amino acid sequence plus V-gene family, and excluded reads lacking a unique V-gene family. To address suspected cross-contamination and a sequencing artifact, a later analysis removed 550 to 750 highly shared, low-generation-probability nucleotide sequences. A later analysis calculated a clonal expansion index for each public chain from normalized within-repertoire ranks of inferred template counts. In a later analysis, generation probabilities were computed with a VDJ recombination model fitted to out-of-frame rearrangements, and the resulting probabilities were checked against IGoR. Hypergeometric tests were used in a later analysis to score TCR-TCR, TCR-HLA and TCR-CMV co-occurrence, with a repertoire-size bias correction applied to the TCR pairs. To estimate false discovery rates, a later analysis permuted the HLA or CMV assignments 20 times. In a later analysis, co-occurring TCRs were grouped using DBSCAN, and TCRdist sequence similarity was added for clustering within HLA-allele-positive subsets. For co-occurrence clustering, repertoires with fewer than 30,000 or more than 120,000 public chains were excluded, along with about five repertoires with anomalous nucleotide sharing. Drawn from immuneACCESS, this table holds only the in-frame rearrangements with V and J called that TCRdb kept. Clones are partly lost; checked studies trace under half to an unresolved V gene and leave the rest unexplained. The V and J calls and the clone size are those of that table, but D and trimming were determined from the DNA. This sample has under 95,000 clones in its table, and 60% to 85% of those were observed once. 0.9% to 1.2% of the sample is held by the ten biggest clonotypes.

This clone was detected once. The clone's antigen remains unknown. Base qualities are missing; no much larger clone stands one base away. The sequenced material came from PBMCs. This TCR came from a male donor in good health and CMV-seronegative.

The CDR3 in this case is CASSRTGGANTGELFF. The DNA reads as follows: TGTGCCAGCAGCCGTACAGGGGGCGCGAACACCGGGGAGCTGTTTTTT. The chain joins TRBV7-3 to TRBJ2-2; 9 bases in between match TRBD1. The germline V end is reduced by 5 bases and the J end by 0 bases; junction bases left unmatched: 4. The CDR3 numbers 16 residues from cysteine through phenylalanine. Only the CDR3 portion is preserved as DNA: 48 bases, with reading frame beginning at the first base. Taken from the germline V gene, the CDR1 and CDR2 loops are SGHTA and FQGTGA.